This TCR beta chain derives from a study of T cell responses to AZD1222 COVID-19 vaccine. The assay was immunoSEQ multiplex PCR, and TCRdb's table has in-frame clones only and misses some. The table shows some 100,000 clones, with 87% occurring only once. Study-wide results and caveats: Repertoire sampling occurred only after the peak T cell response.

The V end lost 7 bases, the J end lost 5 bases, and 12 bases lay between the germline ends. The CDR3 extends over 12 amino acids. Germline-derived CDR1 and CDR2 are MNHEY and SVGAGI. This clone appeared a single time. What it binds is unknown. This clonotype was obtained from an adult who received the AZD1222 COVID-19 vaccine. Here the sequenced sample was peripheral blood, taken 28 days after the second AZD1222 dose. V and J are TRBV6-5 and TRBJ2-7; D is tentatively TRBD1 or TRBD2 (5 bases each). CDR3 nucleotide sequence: TGTGCCAGCACCCCCAGAGGGGACGAGCAGTACTTC. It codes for CASTPRGDEQYF.